This note documents a single T cell receptor beta chain sequence. Its antigen is currently unknown. This record comes from a study of T cell repertoires in cytomegalovirus infection. Across the whole study: Public signatures in TCR beta pointed to CMV infection and matching HLA type. Overall study results and limits: Of the TCR beta families, the public ones yielded a cumulative frequency that identified carriers of CMV plus the relevant HLA. Clonotype analysis showed dominance of the ex vivo response by HLA-C-restricted CMV-specific TCR beta clonotypes.

A single record per CDR3 protein comes from TCRdb applying MiXCR to the reads. Of about 460,000 distinct CDR3 sequences listed, over 9% are singletons. The CDR3 length is 17 residues. V was shortened by 1 base and J by 1 base, with 14 bases between the two germline ends. The germline V gene has CDR1 MGHRA and CDR2 YSYEKL. The chain is built from TRBV4-1 and TRBJ1-3; D ambiguous. The receptor was derived from a human donor in good health (CMV status not recorded). Some clones in this sample may be carry-over from other donors' samples. The specimen sequenced was PBMCs. CDR3 in DNA: TGCGCCAGCAGCCAAGGAATGAAGAACCGGTCTGGAAACACCATATATTTT. Translation gives CASSQGMKNRSGNTIYF.